This T cell receptor beta chain was identified during a study of cytomegalovirus exposure and HLA in healthy donors. CDR1 MNHEY and CDR2 SMNVEV come from the germline V gene (reference sequence). The CDR3 loop spans 14 amino acids. V gave up 3 bases and J gave up 5 bases, with 11 bases separating them. Notes on this clone: Antigen: not known.

General study findings and limits: A list of roughly 180 TCR beta chains associated with cytomegalovirus was given.

Libraries were prepared by immunoSEQ multiplex PCR; TCRdb keeps only in-frame clonotypes and omits some of them. The table includes 60,000 or so clones, roughly 91% detected once. The receptor's source is a woman in her twenties or thirties in good health and CMV-seronegative. Sequences were obtained from PBMCs. V and J are TRBV27 and TRBJ1-5; D ambiguous. The CDR3 region is CASSFRGKYQPQHF. In DNA form, the CDR3 reads TGTGCCAGCAGTTTCCGGGGAAAGTATCAGCCCCAGCATTTT.